These 29 T cell receptor beta chains originate from one sample sequenced in a study of glioma-infiltrating T cells. The iRepertoire nested amplicon-rescue multiplex PCR amplified TCR alpha and beta CDR3s from RNA. A single record per CDR3 protein comes from TCRdb applying MiXCR to the multiplex PCR reads. This sample has approximately 110,000 distinct CDR3 sequences; roughly 24% occur once, and the top ten carry 12% to 15%. Input material: glioma tissue, nonneoplastic brain tissue, or PBMCs (not recorded which). Receptors were obtained from a human donor with low-grade glioma or glioblastoma, undergoing nonglioma brain surgery, or in good health (not recorded which).

As to this clonotype: One base away lies a much larger clone, so this may be a sequencing read error. The chain employs TRBV7-2 and TRBJ2-7, with 9 positions matching TRBD2. The CDR3 has 15 amino acids. The germline gives CDR1 SGHTA, CDR2 FQGNSA. CDR3 sequence reads: CASSGLGLASCEQYF. CDR3 DNA: TGTGCCAGCAGTGGATTAGGACTAGCGTCCTGCGAGCAGTACTTC.

Ten or more counts support this clonotype. The chain combines TRBV27 with TRBJ1-4; D unclear. Looked up from germline, CDR1 is MNHEY and CDR2 is SMNVEV (reference sequence). V was trimmed by 5 bases and J by 7 bases, leaving 17 bases between them. The CDR3 sequence is 15 residues long. This chain's CDR3 is CASSLDWGSGEKLFF. The CDR3, as DNA: TGTGCCAGCAGTCTGGACTGGGGATCGGGTGAAAAACTGTTTTTT.

At least ten counts were recorded for this clonotype. This chain joins TRBV14 and TRBJ2-7; D may be TRBD2 (5 bases). The CDR3 is 15 residues long. Trimming took 4 bases from V and 4 from J, leaving 17 bases between them. Germline values: CDR1 SGHDN, CDR2 FVKESK. CDR3 residues: CASSRKGLPVYEQYF. CDR3 bases: TGTGCCAGCAGCCGGAAAGGACTTCCCGTTTACGAGCAGTACTTC.

This clonotype was seen repeatedly, ten times or more. J is TRBJ2-5 and V is TRBV6-1; TRBD2 aligns across 8 bases. This CDR3 is 16 amino acids long. Per the germline V gene, CDR1 is MNHNS and CDR2 is SASEGT. The J segment lost 1 base and the V segment lost 6 bases, leaving 10 bases of the junction unmatched. CDR3 nucleotides: TGTGCCAGCAGCTTTTTAAGCGGGAGACGCCAAGAGACCCAGTACTTC. Encoded protein: CASSFLSGRRQETQYF.

In this sample, this clonotype turned up many times. The chain joins TRBV7-2 to TRBJ2-5; D ambiguous. In germline, CDR1 is SGHTA, CDR2 FQGNSA. This CDR3 contains 12 residues. The V end lost 4 bases, the J end lost 4 bases, and 7 bases lay between the germline ends. In nucleotides, the CDR3 is TGTGCCAGCAGCTCGATTTCAGAGACCCAGTACTTC. Amino acids: CASSSISETQYF.

Comments on this clonotype: The junction does not match germline at one end; this may be a read error. The chain combines TRBV4-1 with TRBJ2-7; the D gene is possibly TRBD1 (5 bases). Germline-derived CDR1 and CDR2 are MGHRA and YSYEKL. There are 15 residues in the CDR3. This CDR3 reads CASRQDAGWSYEQYF. In DNA, the CDR3 is TGCGCCAGCAGGCAAGATGCAGGGTGGAGCTACGAGCAGTACTTC.

The J gene is TRBJ2-7, the V gene TRBV11-1; maybe TRBD2 (6 bases). Germline V gene data show CDR1 as SGHAT and CDR2 as FQDESV (reference sequence). Trimming took off 5 bases at V and 6 bases at J, with 14 bases between the two ends. The CDR3 consists of 13 residues. The CDR3 reads CASSPARGTEQYF. DNA for the CDR3: TGTGCCAGCAGCCCTGCACGCGGGACCGAGCAGTACTTC.

Details on this clonotype: At one end the junction does not follow the germline gene, possibly because of a read error. The J gene is TRBJ1-1, the V gene TRBV28; the D is unclear. Germline V gene data show CDR1 as MDHEN and CDR2 as SYDVKM. The CDR3 is 12 residues long. The CDR3 spells CARSFMSERTFF. The CDR3 DNA reads as TGTGCCAGAAGTTTCATGTCAGAGAGGACTTTCTTT.

This clonotype was seen ten or more times. The chain uses TRBV6-1 and TRBJ2-3; D remains unclear. Trimming shortened V by 7 bases and J by 3 bases, and 11 bases separated the two germline ends. The CDR3 loop spans 13 amino acids. Germline-derived CDR1 and CDR2 are MNHNS and SASEGT. Here the CDR3 reads CASNSIGTDTQYF. In DNA, the CDR3 is TGTGCCAGCAATAGTATCGGGACAGATACGCAGTATTTT.

About this clonotype: A read error may explain this, as a much larger clone is one base away. The chain carries TRBV11-2 and TRBJ2-3; TRBD2 aligns across 7 bases. CDR1 is SGHAT and CDR2 is FQNNGV in the germline V gene. The CDR3 totals 14 residues. The CDR3 region is CVSSSGTNSDTQYF. CDR3 DNA sequence: TGTGTCAGCAGCTCAGGGACTAATTCAGATACGCAGTATTTT.

Many counts were recorded for this clonotype. The chain combines TRBV10-3 with TRBJ1-5; 7 nucleotides agree with TRBD1. Trimming removed 2 bases from V and 2 bases from J; junction bases left unmatched: 0. In germline, CDR1 is ENHRY, CDR2 SYGVKD. CDR3 length equals 14 residues. CDR3 sequence: CAISEQGGNQPQHF. CDR3 nucleotide sequence: TGTGCCATCAGTGAGCAGGGGGGCAATCAGCCCCAGCATTTT.

Remarks on this clonotype: A much larger clone is a single base away; this may be a read error. This chain connects TRBV12-3 or TRBV12-4 to TRBJ2-7; D unclear. CDR3 length: 15 residues. Trimming pared 8 bases from V and 3 bases from J, leaving 20 bases between. The CDR3 protein is CASSLGRAWNYEQYF. The CDR3 DNA reads as TGTGCCAGCTCCCTCGGACGGGCATGGAACTACGAGCAGTACTTC.

A word on this clonotype: Compared with germline, one end of the junction differs, possibly owing to a read error. J is TRBJ1-3 and V is TRBV19, with D maybe TRBD1 (6 bases). Germline V gives CDR1 LNHDA, CDR2 SQIVND (reference sequence). The CDR3 is made up of 18 amino acids. Here the CDR3 reads CASSLERGTPRTGNTMYF. CDR3 DNA: TGTGCCAGTAGTCTCGAACGCGGGACACCACGGACGGGAAACACCATGTATTTT.

This rearrangement joins TRBV4-2 to TRBJ2-3; 11 positions match TRBD2. With V trimmed by 2 bases and J by 4 bases, 5 bases remained unmatched. CDR1 LGHNA and CDR2 YNFKEQ come from the germline V gene. The CDR3 has 16 residues. The CDR3 coding sequence is TGTGCCAGCAGCCAACTACTAGCGGGAGTTTCAGATACGCAGTATTTT. It yields the protein CASSQLLAGVSDTQYF.

In its sample, this clonotype was seen many times. V gene TRBV5-5 combines with J gene TRBJ1-1, with D maybe TRBD1 (5 bases). Germline loops: CDR1 SGHKS, CDR2 YYEKEE (reference sequence). This CDR3 region has 14 residues. V lost 0 bases and J 11 bases, leaving 17 bases between the germline ends. The CDR3 loop reads CASSLDTGRVAAFF. The CDR3 nucleotides read TGTGCCAGCAGCTTGGATACGGGGCGGGTTGCGGCTTTCTTT. Full variable domain (rest looked up from reference TRBV5-5 and TRBJ1-1): DAGVTQSPTHLIKTRGQQVTLRCSPISGHKSVSWYQQVLGQGPQFIFQYYEKEERGRGNFPDRFSARQFPNYSSELNVNALLLGDSALYLCASSLDTGRVAAFFGQGTRLTVV.

This clonotype was seen just once. Likely a read error: the CDR3 ends without its conserved phenylalanine or tryptophan. The chain is built from TRBV20-1 and TRBJ1-1; D unclear. V lost 2 bases and J lost 4, with 17 bases in between. This CDR3 has 15 amino acids. CDR1 is DFQATT, CDR2 SNEGSKA, per germline (reference sequence). CDR3 protein: CSARSLGQGSTEAFL. CDR3 nucleotide sequence: TGCAGTGCTAGATCTCTGGGCCAAGGGAGCACTGAAGCTTTCCTT.

Details on this clonotype: A much larger clone sits a single nucleotide away, making a read error possible. The genes are TRBV6-1 and TRBJ1-6; D unclear. The CDR3 is 12 amino acids. Per germline, CDR1 MNHNS and CDR2 SASEGT. The CDR3 region is CASSPGNSPLNF. CDR3 DNA sequence: TGCGCCAGCAGTCCAGGAAATTCACCCCTCAACTTT.

As for this clonotype: A read error is likely, as this CDR3 ends without the conserved phenylalanine or tryptophan. The limits of the CDR3 on the DNA are not certain, so only TCRdb's listed CDR3 is given. The genes are TRBV3-1 and TRBJ2-7. CDR1 is LGHDT, CDR2 YNNKEL, per germline (reference sequence). Inclusive of both ends, the CDR3 amounts to 14 amino acids. The CDR3 spells CASSQGILAYEHYL.

This clonotype was detected ten times or more. This chain uses TRBV28 with TRBJ2-1, with TRBD2 matching over 16 bases. Trimming took 7 bases from V and 5 from J; bases not matched to a gene: 5. Per the germline V gene, CDR1 is MDHEN and CDR2 is SYDVKM. The length of the CDR3 is 16 residues. The CDR3 loop is CASKGTSGRANNEQFF. The CDR3 DNA is TGTGCCAGCAAAGGGACTAGCGGGAGGGCCAACAATGAGCAGTTCTTC.

This clonotype appeared many times. The chain combines TRBV20-1 with TRBJ1-1; maybe TRBD1 (5 bases). Deletions cut 0 bases from V and 1 base from J, with 12 bases between. The length of the CDR3 is 15 residues. Germline V gene data show CDR1 as DFQATT and CDR2 as SNEGSKA (reference sequence). As DNA, the CDR3 is TGCAGTGCTAGAGATATTGCAGGGCCGAACACTGAAGCTTTCTTT. Its translation is CSARDIAGPNTEAFF.

This clonotype showed up many times. The DNA for the CDR3 is TGCGCCAGCAGCCAAGAAGACGGGAGGTACTCCTACGAGCAGTACTTC. It is translated as CASSQEDGRYSYEQYF. The V and J genes are TRBV4-1 and TRBJ2-7; TRBD2 aligns across 7 bases. J was trimmed by 0 bases and V by 0 bases; bases with no gene match: 5. This CDR3 is 16 amino acids long. Germline assignment: CDR1 MGHRA and CDR2 YSYEKL.

Only a few counts were recorded for this clonotype. A much larger clone is a single base away; this may be a read error. The genes are TRBV20-1 and TRBJ2-1; D remains unclear. The CDR3 is 14 residues long. Trimming took 3 bases from V and 4 from J, leaving 13 bases between them. CDR1 and CDR2 from the germline V gene are DFQATT and SNEGSKA (reference sequence). Here the CDR3 reads CSARAWSNYNEQFF. The CDR3 DNA is TGCAGTGCTAGGGCCTGGAGCAATTACAATGAGCAGTTCTTC.

The rearrangement joins TRBV3-1 to TRBJ2-3; 8 bases align to TRBD2. The trim removed 4 bases at V and 8 bases at J, leaving 14 bases unmatched. The germline gives CDR1 LGHDT, CDR2 YNNKEL (reference sequence). CDR3 length: 16 residues. The CDR3 reads CASSRRTSRIRGTQYF. The DNA for the CDR3 is TGTGCCAGCAGCCGTCGGACTAGCAGGATACGTGGTACGCAGTATTTT.

This clonotype was seen repeatedly, ten times or more. V is TRBV19 and J is TRBJ2-7; no definite D call. The V and J ends lost 3 bases and 3 bases respectively, with 6 bases between them. Germline lookup yields CDR1 LNHDA and CDR2 SQIVND (reference sequence). CDR3 length equals 12 residues. CDR3 region: CASSIAGYEQYF. CDR3 nucleotides: TGTGCCAGTAGTATCGCTGGCTACGAGCAGTACTTC.

This clonotype came up a few times. The CDR3 coding sequence is TGCAGCGTTGGGACAGTCACCTACGAGCAGTACTTC. Its protein product is CSVGTVTYEQYF. This chain connects TRBV29-1 to TRBJ2-7; TRBD1 might be the D (6 bases). The length of the CDR3 is 12 residues. The V end lost 4 bases, the J end lost 2 bases, and 9 bases lay between the germline ends. Germline V CDR1 and CDR2: SQVTM, ANQGSEA.

The table lists this clonotype with many counts. The CDR3 DNA reads as TGTGCCAGCAGTTTATCGGACAGTTCCAACTATAATTCACCCCTCCACTTT. Translation gives CASSLSDSSNYNSPLHF. The chain carries TRBV27 and TRBJ1-6; perhaps TRBD1 as D (6 bases). Germline CDR1 and CDR2: MNHEY and SMNVEV (reference sequence). The CDR3 extends over 17 amino acids. V was pared by 0 bases and J by 3 bases, with 12 bases between.

V usage is TRBV29-1 and J usage is TRBJ2-7; no clear D. CDR3 length: 12 amino acids. Germline V gene data show CDR1 as SQVTM and CDR2 as ANQGSEA. V lost 1 base and J 2 bases, leaving 6 bases between the germline ends. The CDR3 DNA follows: TGCAGCGTTGAAGGGCAGACCTACGAGCAGTACTTC. This gives the protein CSVEGQTYEQYF.

Comment on this clonotype: A much larger clone is a single base away; this may be a read error. The gene calls are TRBV7-6 and TRBJ2-3; TRBD2 might be the D (5 bases). Germline V lookup: CDR1 SGHVS, CDR2 FNYEAQ. This CDR3 comprises 14 residues. V dropped 4 bases and J dropped 2 bases, with 10 bases sitting between them. The CDR3 region is CASSSSGYTDTQYF. CDR3 DNA sequence: TGTGCCAGCAGCTCAAGCGGTTACACAGATACGCAGTATTTT.

On this clonotype itself: This may be a read error: a much more frequent sequence differs by one nucleotide. The genes are TRBV3-1 and TRBJ1-1; D is uncertain. Germline loops: CDR1 LGHDT, CDR2 YNNKEL (reference sequence). The CDR3 extends over 14 amino acids. The DNA of the CDR3 is TGTGCCAGCCGCCAAGGACCGAGGAGCACTGAAGCTTTCTTT. Residues: CASRQGPRSTEAFF.